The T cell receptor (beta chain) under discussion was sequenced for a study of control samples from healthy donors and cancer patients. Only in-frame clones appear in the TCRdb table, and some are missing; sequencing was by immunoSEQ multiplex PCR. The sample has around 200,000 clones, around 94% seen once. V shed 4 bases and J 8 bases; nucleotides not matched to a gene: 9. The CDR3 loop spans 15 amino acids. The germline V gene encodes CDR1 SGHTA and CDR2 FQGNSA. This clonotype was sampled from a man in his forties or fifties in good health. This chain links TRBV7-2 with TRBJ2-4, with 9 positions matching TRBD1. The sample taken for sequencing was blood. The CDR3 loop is CASSSDRGWRDIQYF. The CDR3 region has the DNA TGTGCCAGCAGCTCGGACAGGGGATGGAGGGACATTCAGTACTTC.